This is a list of T cell receptor beta chains from one sample in a study of identical twins. MiXCR, applied by TCRdb to the 5' RACE reads, yields one record per CDR3 protein. The table has around 480,000 distinct CDR3 sequences, approximately 15% seen once. These data also formed part of another study, on yellow fever vaccine responses in identical twins.

The sample taken for sequencing was CD4+ T cells sorted from blood. The receptors derive from a woman in her late teens or twenties in good health. CDR3s include the opening cysteine and the closing phenylalanine or tryptophan. The D gene is left open where the match is weak. Clone size is not always given. Where it is, it says once, few, many or a class for expanded clones.

D	J	size	V	DNA	CDR3
TRBD1	TRBJ1-1	few	TRBV12-3/TRBV12-4	TGTGCCAGCGCCAACAGGGGGAGGAACACTGAAGCTTTCTTT	CASANRGRNTEAFF
NA	TRBJ1-4	NA	TRBV20-1	TGCAGTGCTAGAGTGTTTGGAAAACTGTTTTTT	CSARVFGKLFF
NA	TRBJ1-5	few	TRBV5-1	TGCGCCAGCAGCTTAAATGGGGATACGAGCAATCAGCCCCAGCATTTT	CASSLNGDTSNQPQHF
NA	TRBJ1-1	many	TRBV30	TGTGCCTGGAATCTCCAGGAGAACACTGAAGCTTTCTTT	CAWNLQENTEAFF
NA	TRBJ1-2	many	TRBV20-1	TGCAGTGCTTACAGGGTTCCCAACTATGGCTACACCTTC	CSAYRVPNYGYTF
NA	TRBJ2-2	few	TRBV9	TGTGCCAGCAGCGTCGGGGGATCAGACACCGGGGAGCTGTTTTTT	CASSVGGSDTGELFF
TRBD1	TRBJ2-6	NA	TRBV7-2	TGTGCCAGCAGCTGGGACAGGGCAAGCTCTGGGGCCAACGTCCTGACTTTC	CASSWDRASSGANVLTF
NA	TRBJ1-5	few	TRBV3-1	TGTGCCAGCAGCCAAGATCTGGGGGGAAATCAGCCCCAGCATTTT	CASSQDLGGNQPQHF
NA	TRBJ2-2	few	TRBV28	TGTGCCAGCAGTTTAACTCGGGTGGGGACGAACACCGGGGAGCTGTTTTTT	CASSLTRVGTNTGELFF
NA	TRBJ1-5	NA	TRBV12-3/TRBV12-4	TGTGCCAGCAGCGCTCGGGCCAGCAATCAGCCCCAGCATTTT	CASSARASNQPQHF
TRBD1	TRBJ1-2	few	TRBV14	TGTGCCAGCAGCCAGATAGACAGGGATGGCTACACCTTC	CASSQIDRDGYTF
TRBD2	TRBJ2-7	NA	TRBV20-1	TGCAGTGCTAGAGTAGCGGGAGGGCTCGAGCAGTACTTC	CSARVAGGLEQYF
NA	TRBJ2-7	many	TRBV7-9	TGTGCCAGCAGCTTTCCCCCAGGGAACGAGCAGTACTTC	CASSFPPGNEQYF
NA	TRBJ2-1	few	TRBV11-2	TGTGCCAGCAGCGTTAGCGTCTCCTACAATGAGCAGTTCTTC	CASSVSVSYNEQFF
TRBD1	TRBJ2-7	few	TRBV11-2	TGTGCCAGCAGCTTACCGACCGGGACAGGGACCTACGAGCAGTACTTC	CASSLPTGTGTYEQYF
NA	TRBJ2-4	NA	TRBV28	TGTGCCACTTTGGGGAACATTCAGTACTTC	CATLGNIQYF
NA	TRBJ1-4	many	TRBV12-3/TRBV12-4	TGTGCCAGCAGTTTGTTTCAGGGCCGAACTAATGAAAAACTGTTTTTT	CASSLFQGRTNEKLFF
NA	TRBJ2-2	NA	TRBV6-5	TGTGCCAGCAGTTACGTGACCCTCCGGGCCGGGGAGCTGTTTTTT	CASSYVTLRAGELFF
TRBD2	TRBJ2-3	NA	TRBV29-1	TGCAGCGTTGTCCCCACTAGCGGAGCTACAGATACGCAGTATTTT	CSVVPTSGATDTQYF
TRBD1	TRBJ2-1	NA	TRBV20-1	TGCAGCGCGAGAACTGCGGGACAGGTATACAATGAGCAGTTCTTC	CSARTAGQVYNEQFF
TRBD1	TRBJ2-4	NA	TRBV7-2	TGTGCCAGCAGCAGAGCGAAAGGGACAGGGGAAAACATTCAGTACTTC	CASSRAKGTGENIQYF
NA	TRBJ2-7	NA	TRBV7-2	TGTGCCAGCAGCTTTGGCCGTGGGGGGACGGGATACGAGCAGTACTTC	CASSFGRGGTGYEQYF
TRBD1	TRBJ1-5	few	TRBV7-2	TGTGCCAGCAGCCTCCAAAGACAGGGGGGTATTCAGCCCCAGCATTTT	CASSLQRQGGIQPQHF
TRBD1	TRBJ2-2	many	TRBV5-1	TGCGCCAGCAGCTTAATGGGACAGGCGAACACCGGGGAGCTGTTTTTT	CASSLMGQANTGELFF
NA	TRBJ2-7	NA	TRBV7-6	TGTGCCAGCAGCTTTAGCGGAGACCCCACATCCTACGAGCAGTACTTC	CASSFSGDPTSYEQYF
NA	TRBJ1-5	few	TRBV4-3	TGCGCCAGCAGCCAAGACTATAGCAATCAGCCCCAGCATTTT	CASSQDYSNQPQHF
TRBD2	TRBJ2-1	many	TRBV29-1	TGCAGCGTTTACCTGACTAGCGGGGAGGAGCAGTTCTTC	CSVYLTSGEEQFF
NA	TRBJ2-1	few	TRBV30	TGTGCCTGGAGTGTTTCGGTAGAGCAGTTCTTC	CAWSVSVEQFF
NA	TRBJ1-1	few	TRBV6-1	TGTGCCAGCAGTCAGCTTAGAAGAAGGGATTTCACTGAAGCTTTCTTT	CASSQLRRRDFTEAFF
NA	TRBJ2-7	many	TRBV28	TGTGCCAGCAGTTTAGGGGGAACCTACGAGCAGTACTTC	CASSLGGTYEQYF
NA	TRBJ2-7	few	TRBV9	TGTGCCAGCAGCCCGAGACTCATCTCCTACGAGCAGTACTTC	CASSPRLISYEQYF
TRBD1	TRBJ2-7	NA	TRBV2	TGTGCCAGCAGTCTTAGAAGGGGCGGGACAGGGGCCTACGAGCAGTACTTC	CASSLRRGGTGAYEQYF
NA	TRBJ1-2	few	TRBV3-1	TGTGCCAGCAGCCAAAGGGGGTTCTATGGCTACACCTTC	CASSQRGFYGYTF
NA	TRBJ2-7	NA	TRBV10-3	TGTGCCATCAGTGAGAGGGAGGGGGTTACGTACGAGCAGTACTTC	CAISEREGVTYEQYF
NA	TRBJ1-2	NA	TRBV4-1	TGCGCCAGCAGCCAAGATGACGGCAGAGGGACTATGGGCTACACCTTC	CASSQDDGRGTMGYTF
TRBD2	TRBJ2-3	NA	TRBV20-1	TGCAGTGCCCTGAGCGGGGGGGCAGATACGCAGTATTTT	CSALSGGADTQYF
TRBD2	TRBJ2-3	few	TRBV20-1	TGCAGTGCTAGAGATTTACTAGCGGGAGAGACCGCACCAGATACGCAGTATTTT	CSARDLLAGETAPDTQYF
NA	TRBJ2-5	NA	TRBV12-1	TGTGCCAGCAGCCTCCATGAGGGATCCCAAGAGACCCAGTACTTC	CASSLHEGSQETQYF
NA	TRBJ2-7	NA	TRBV6-1	TGTGCCAGCAGACCAGGGACCGGCCACGAGCAGTACTTC	CASRPGTGHEQYF
NA	TRBJ2-1	NA	TRBV7-2	TGTGCCAGCAGCTTAGGTCGAGAGTATGAGCAGTTCTTC	CASSLGREYEQFF
NA	TRBJ2-7	few	TRBV4-2	TGTGCCTACTACGAGCAGTACTTC	CAYYEQYF
TRBD1	TRBJ2-6	few	TRBV5-1	TGCGCCAGCAGCAGGGACGGGACAGGGACTGGGGCCAACGTCCTGACTTTC	CASSRDGTGTGANVLTF
TRBD1	TRBJ1-2	few	TRBV6-5	TGTGCCAGCAGCTGGACAGGGGATTATGGCTACACCTTC	CASSWTGDYGYTF
NA	TRBJ2-7	few	TRBV5-1	TGCGCCAGCAGCTTGGCCGGGGGATATCACTACGAGCAGTACTTC	CASSLAGGYHYEQYF
NA	TRBJ2-5	few	TRBV29-1	TGCAGCGTTGGGGTGATGGGAGAGACCCAGTACTTC	CSVGVMGETQYF
NA	TRBJ2-7	NA	TRBV20-1	TGCAGTGCTAGTTCAGTATACGGGGGCCCCACCTACGAGCAGTACTTC	CSASSVYGGPTYEQYF
TRBD1	TRBJ2-1	NA	TRBV6-1	TGTGCCAGCAGAGAGACAGGGTTGGATGAGCAGTTCTTC	CASRETGLDEQFF
NA	TRBJ2-7	many	TRBV7-2	TGTGCCAGCAGCCTCTCCCGCCGGGCGACCCACTTC	CASSLSRRATHF
TRBD2	TRBJ2-1	NA	TRBV7-2	TGTGCCAGCAGCTTAGTCGGGGTACTAGCGGGGGTAAATGAGCAGTTCTTC	CASSLVGVLAGVNEQFF
NA	TRBJ2-7	NA	TRBV20-1	TGCAGTGCCGCCTTCGTCGGTAGCGGCTACGAGCAGTACTTC	CSAAFVGSGYEQYF